This T cell receptor (beta chain) was observed in a study of CD8 T cells in ankylosing spondylitis (dated by TCRdb to between 2016 and 2019). A note on the overall study: To find TCR variants linked to disease, the study profiled T cell receptor beta repertoires in ankylosing spondylitis patients and healthy donors. The whole study cohort included 85 to 120 healthy donors and 20 to 30 ankylosing spondylitis patients. Peripheral blood was sampled, and synovial fluid was also collected from ankylosing spondylitis patients.

The instrument given in TCRdb is Illumina HiSeq 2500. Quantitative 5'-RACE with molecular barcodes was used to prepare TCR beta libraries. Turning to the authors' computational methods: A new computational method, built on a probabilistic model of VDJ rearrangement, was used to identify disease-linked TCR variants. TCRdb reran the public reads through fastp at Q25 and MiXCR, keeping productive beta chains. Entries that share a CDR3 protein sequence are merged under the most common genes and DNA. The V and J calls were determined by TCRdb, not by the authors. The sample table contains 75,000 to 95,000 distinct CDR3 sequences; only one count was recorded for just under 9% of them. The top ten hold approximately 29% of the sample. What the work shows at the level of the full study, not this receptor alone: A CD8+ phenotype was shown by the disease-linked clones, which were found at relatively low frequencies in peripheral blood. Some motif variants were previously reported in synovial fluid and blood of reactive arthritis patients, suggesting common disease-initiation mechanisms. The disease-linked clones were reported to be significantly enriched in matched synovial fluid samples from ankylosing spondylitis patients. Blood from ankylosing spondylitis patients appeared to be characterized by a TCR beta motif made up of several highly homologous amino acid variants.

Comments on this clonotype: What this receptor recognizes is not known. No base qualities exist here, and no much larger clone lies one base off it.

The germline V gene yields SGHDT for CDR1 and YYEEEE for CDR2. V and J lose 3 bases and 4 bases, and a span of 10 bases separates them. Measured from the cysteine to the phenylalanine, the CDR3 is 13 residues long. Only CDR3 DNA is held: 39 bases, read in frame from base 1. The receptor chain draws on TRBV5-6 and TRBJ2-5; no D segment can be confidently identified. Sequencing used blood, either unsorted or a sorted T cell fraction (not recorded which). The sequence derives from a male donor with ankylosing spondylitis. The DNA sequence is TGTGCCAGCAGCTCGGACCTAGGAGAGACCCAGTACTTC. The resulting protein is CASSSDLGETQYF.